The sequence of this T cell receptor beta chain was determined in a study of PD-1 blockade in classical Hodgkin lymphoma. General study findings and limits: Patients starting nivolumab less than 1 year after ASCT had lower diversity and were excluded from later analyses. The origin of the repertoire differences remains undefined, with disease activity or prior therapy as possible causes.

The assay was immunoSEQ multiplex PCR, and TCRdb's table has in-frame clones only and misses some. This table holds roughly 25,000 clones, approximately 82% found once. This clone was observed a handful of times. The antigen is unknown. The CDR3 sequence is 14 residues long. V gave up 7 bases and J gave up 7 bases, with 14 bases separating them. Germline CDR1 SEHNR, CDR2 FQNEAQ (reference sequence). Every patient had relapsed following autologous stem cell transplantation, and cohorts differed in brentuximab vedotin exposure. Sample: peripheral blood mononuclear cells (PBMCs), taken before the second cycle of nivolumab. The V call is TRBV7-9, the J call TRBJ1-6; D remains unclear. This clonotype was obtained from a human donor with classical Hodgkin lymphoma. Here the CDR3 reads CASTPWAGNSPLHF. The CDR3 nucleotides read TGTGCCAGCACCCCCTGGGCGGGAAATTCACCCCTCCACTTT.